One and the same sample provided the 27 T cell receptor beta chains below, sequenced in a study of early stage breast cancer tumors. The method was immunoSEQ multiplex PCR; TCRdb's version includes in-frame clones alone and lacks a portion of them. The sample has more than 65,000 clones, 80% seen once. The sample was blood. The receptors derive from a person aged 40 to 49 with breast cancer.

This rearrangement joins TRBV18 to TRBJ2-2; D is uncertain. V shed 1 base and J shed 2 bases, with 5 bases lying between them. Germline V gives CDR1 KGHSH, CDR2 LQKENI. The CDR3 has 14 residues. DNA of the CDR3: TGTGCCAGCTCACCACAGGGAAACACCGGGGAGCTGTTTTTT. Amino acid sequence: CASSPQGNTGELFF. The whole variable domain, filled in from reference TRBV18 and TRBJ2-2, reads NAGVMQNPRHLVRRRGQEARLRCSPMKGHSHVYWYRQLPEEGLKFMVYLQKENIIDESGMPKERFSAEFPKEGPSILRIQQVVRGDSAAYFCASSPQGNTGELFFGEGSRLTVL.

The chain links TRBV7-9 to TRBJ1-5; D possibly corresponds to TRBD1 (5 bases). CDR1 and CDR2 (germline): SEHNR, FQNEAQ (reference sequence). The germline V and J ends were trimmed by 1 base and 6 bases, with 13 bases remaining between them. The CDR3 consists of 15 residues. In nucleotides, the CDR3 is TGTGCCAGCAGCTTAGTAGGGGAAGAGGGTCAGCCCCAGCATTTT. It yields the protein CASSLVGEEGQPQHF.

This clone was counted once. This chain links TRBV6-5 with TRBJ2-2, with D maybe TRBD1 (5 bases). The CDR3 loop spans 13 amino acids. V was cut by 8 bases and J by 2 bases, with 9 bases left in between. Germline V gives CDR1 MNHEY, CDR2 SVGAGI. The CDR3 DNA reads as TGTGCCAGCTTCGACAGAAACACCGGGGAGCTGTTTTTT. Its protein is CASFDRNTGELFF.

The rearrangement uses TRBV7-3 and TRBJ2-3, with D hard to call. The CDR3 is made up of 13 amino acids. CDR1 and CDR2 from the germline V gene are SGHTA and FQGTGA. The V gene lost 4 bases and the J gene lost 6 bases, with 11 bases spanning the gap. CDR3 sequence reads: CASSSDRRDTQYF. DNA for the CDR3: TGTGCCAGCAGCTCCGACCGCAGGGATACGCAGTATTTT.

The sample holds a few counts of this clone. The chain is built from TRBV2 and TRBJ1-2, with 8 bases identical to TRBD1. This CDR3 spans 16 amino acids. Trimming cost V 4 bases and J 2 bases; bases outside gene matches: 9. The germline CDR1 and CDR2 sequences are SNHLY and FYNNEI. The CDR3 loop reads CASSGRQGWGNYGYTF. CDR3 sequence (DNA): TGTGCCAGCAGTGGGAGACAGGGGTGGGGAAACTATGGCTACACCTTC.

J is TRBJ2-1 and V is TRBV6-5; TRBD2 aligns across 9 bases. Germline CDR1 reads MNHEY; CDR2 reads SVGAGI. V gave up 3 bases and J gave up 7 bases; unmatched junction bases: 7. The CDR3 runs 15 residues. The CDR3 nucleotides read TGTGCCAGCAGTTATGGCGGGAGGGCCATTAATGAGCAGTTCTTC. Encoded protein: CASSYGGRAINEQFF.

The chain couples TRBV5-1 to TRBJ2-2; 8 bases align to TRBD2. V gave up 6 bases and J gave up 6 bases; unmatched junction bases: 13. CDR1 SGHRS and CDR2 YFSETQ come from the germline V gene. CDR3 length: 16 residues. The CDR3 region has the DNA TGCGCCAGCACTTTCTCCAGCGGGAGTAGCGCCGGGGAGCTGTTTTTT. Amino acid sequence: CASTFSSGSSAGELFF.

The chain joins TRBV5-1 to TRBJ1-3; D ambiguous. V dropped 0 bases and J dropped 0 bases, with 7 bases sitting between them. Germline loops: CDR1 SGHRS, CDR2 YFSETQ. The CDR3 runs to 15 residues. The DNA of the CDR3 is TGCGCCAGCAGCTTGGCAGGCGGCTCTGGAAACACCATATATTTT. This sequence encodes CASSLAGGSGNTIYF.

In its sample, this clone was seen once. The chain employs TRBV7-9 and TRBJ2-1, with 12 bases aligning to TRBD2. Germline CDR1 and CDR2: SEHNR and FQNEAQ (reference sequence). This CDR3 is 19 amino acids long. With V trimmed by 6 bases and J by 8 bases, 20 bases remained unmatched. CDR3 bases: TGTGCCAGCAGACCAGGACTAGCGGGAATAAGTGGTGGATTCTATGAGCAGTTCTTC. Its translation is CASRPGLAGISGGFYEQFF.

V and J are TRBV7-8 and TRBJ1-3; 9 bases agree with TRBD1. The junction had 11 bases not matched to a gene; V was cut back by 5 bases and J by 0 bases. The CDR3 totals 18 residues. Germline assignment: CDR1 SGHVS and CDR2 FQNEAQ. The CDR3 DNA sequence: TGTGCCAGCAGCCCCGGGACAGGGTCGATGAGCTCTGGAAACACCATATATTTT. Amino acid sequence: CASSPGTGSMSSGNTIYF. Looking up the rest from reference TRBV7-8 and TRBJ1-3 gives the full variable domain: GAGVSQSPRYKVAKRGQDVALRCDPISGHVSLFWYQQALGQGPEFLTYFQNEAQLDKSGLPSDRFFAERPEGSVSTLKIQRTQQEDSAVYLCASSPGTGSMSSGNTIYFGEGSWLTVV.

This rearrangement joins TRBV28 to TRBJ1-2; unclear D gene. Looked up from germline, CDR1 is MDHEN and CDR2 is SYDVKM. The CDR3 totals 15 residues. The V end was cut by 1 base, the J end by 8 bases, with 17 bases between. CDR3 in amino acids: CASSLSPGLLAGYTF. For the CDR3, the DNA is TGTGCCAGCAGTTTATCCCCGGGCCTCCTTGCGGGCTACACCTTC.

The chain links TRBV27 to TRBJ2-1; 11 bases are shared with TRBD2. The V segment lost 2 bases and the J segment 3 bases; nucleotides outside the gene matches: 6. Germline lookup yields CDR1 MNHEY and CDR2 SMNVEV (reference sequence). The CDR3 sequence is 17 residues long. Here the CDR3 reads CASSLRGTSGYYNEQFF. The CDR3 coding sequence is TGTGCCAGCAGTTTAAGGGGGACTAGCGGATACTACAATGAGCAGTTCTTC.

V usage is TRBV11-3 and J usage is TRBJ2-2; TRBD1 or TRBD2 may be the D gene (5 bases each). This CDR3 region has 13 residues. Germline CDR1 reads SGHNT; CDR2 reads YENEEA. The germline V and J ends were trimmed by 5 bases and 7 bases, with 11 bases remaining between them. The CDR3 sequence: CASSPLGGGELFF. CDR3 sequence (DNA): TGTGCCAGCAGCCCCCTTGGGGGCGGGGAGCTGTTTTTT.

The rearrangement joins TRBV29-1 to TRBJ2-2; 8 positions match TRBD1. The CDR3 runs 17 residues. Per the germline V gene, CDR1 is SQVTM and CDR2 is ANQGSEA. Trimming removed 5 bases from V and 5 bases from J; junction bases left unmatched: 16. The CDR3 loop is CSVLGETDRALTGELFF. CDR3 nucleotides: TGCAGCGTTCTTGGTGAGACGGACAGGGCCCTTACCGGGGAGCTGTTTTTT.

The rearrangement joins TRBV27 to TRBJ2-7; 7 nucleotides align to TRBD2. Germline CDR1 and CDR2: MNHEY and SMNVEV (reference sequence). The trim removed 0 bases at V and 4 bases at J, leaving 0 bases unmatched. This CDR3 contains 13 residues. This CDR3 reads CASSLSGRYEQYF. CDR3 coding DNA: TGTGCCAGCAGTTTATCCGGGAGGTACGAGCAGTACTTC.

The chain links TRBV6-5 to TRBJ2-7; 9 positions agree with TRBD2. CDR1 MNHEY and CDR2 SVGAGI come from the germline V gene. The CDR3 is 14 residues long. Trimming removed 11 bases from V and 3 bases from J; junction bases left unmatched: 11. The CDR3 coding sequence is TGTGCCTCCCAGGGGCGGGAGGGCCTCTACGAGCAGTACTTC. Amino acid sequence: CASQGREGLYEQYF.

This rearrangement joins TRBV28 to TRBJ1-1; 11 nucleotides align to TRBD1. With V trimmed by 6 bases and J by 1 base, 7 bases remained unmatched. The CDR3 runs 16 residues. Germline CDR1 is MDHEN and CDR2 is SYDVKM. The CDR3 DNA reads as TGTGCCAGCAGGGAACGGACAGGGGGCGGGAACACTGAAGCTTTCTTT. This translates into CASRERTGGGNTEAFF.

Note on this clone: Other DNA sequences within the sample encode an identical CDR3. The chain has TRBV5-6 and TRBJ1-1; D is perhaps TRBD1 (5 bases). Germline V lookup: CDR1 SGHDT, CDR2 YYEEEE. The germline V and J ends were trimmed by 2 bases and 5 bases, with 7 bases remaining between them. The CDR3 has 12 amino acids. For the CDR3, the DNA is TGTGCCAGCAGCTTACGGGGGACTGAAGCTTTCTTT. Translated, it gives CASSLRGTEAFF. The entire variable domain, with the rest obtained from reference TRBV5-6 and TRBJ1-1, is as follows: DAGVTQSPTHLIKTRGQQVTLRCSPKSGHDTVSWYQQALGQGPQFIFQYYEEEERQRGNFPDRFSGHQFPNYSSELNVNALLLGDSALYLCASSLRGTEAFFGQGTRLTVV.

The chain links TRBV5-6 to TRBJ2-1; tentatively, D is TRBD2 (5 bases). This CDR3 contains 16 residues. Germline V CDR1 and CDR2: SGHDT, YYEEEE. V gave up 1 base and J gave up 9 bases, with 20 bases separating them. The CDR3 DNA reads as TGTGCCAGCAGCTTGTATCTCGGGTGGGAGCGTAGTGAGCAGTTCTTC. It translates to CASSLYLGWERSEQFF.

The chain uses TRBV7-9 and TRBJ2-1; 7 bases agree with TRBD1. Germline CDR1 SEHNR, CDR2 FQNEAQ (reference sequence). The V gene end was trimmed by 5 bases and the J gene end by 6 bases; junction bases not matched to a gene: 13. The CDR3 extends over 16 amino acids. The DNA for the CDR3 is TGTGCCAGCAGCCTGAGGGGGACAGATATGGTCAATGAGCAGTTCTTC. Its protein is CASSLRGTDMVNEQFF.

This chain connects TRBV18 to TRBJ1-4, with 9 nucleotides matching TRBD1. V shed 4 bases and J 5 bases; nucleotides not matched to a gene: 5. There are 15 residues in the CDR3. CDR1 and CDR2 (germline): KGHSH, LQKENI. The CDR3 loop is CASSRGQGENEKLFF. The CDR3 DNA reads TGTGCCAGCTCACGGGGACAGGGAGAGAATGAAAAACTGTTTTTT.

The chain uses TRBV5-1 and TRBJ1-4, with 7 nucleotides matching TRBD1. Trimming took 4 bases from V and 6 from J; bases not matched to a gene: 9. The CDR3 contains 15 residues. Per germline, CDR1 SGHRS and CDR2 YFSETQ. Here the CDR3 reads CASSPRQGRDEKLFF. As DNA, the CDR3 is TGCGCCAGCAGCCCCCGACAGGGTCGGGATGAAAAACTGTTTTTT. The complete variable domain, with remaining parts taken from reference TRBV5-1 and TRBJ1-4, reads KAGVTQTPRYLIKTRGQQVTLSCSPISGHRSVSWYQQTPGQGLQFLFEYFSETQRNKGNFPGRFSGRQFSNSRSEMNVSTLELGDSALYLCASSPRQGRDEKLFFGSGTQLSVL.

To note about this clone: Other nucleotide sequences from this sample produce the same CDR3. V is TRBV7-9 and J is TRBJ1-1; 8 bases line up with TRBD1. J lost 0 bases, V lost 5 bases, and 5 bases had no gene match. The CDR3 runs 15 residues. The germline gives CDR1 SEHNR, CDR2 FQNEAQ (reference sequence). As DNA, the CDR3 is TGTGCCAGCAGCCCACGACAGGGGTTGAACACTGAAGCTTTCTTT. Protein product: CASSPRQGLNTEAFF. The full variable domain, in which reference TRBV7-9 and TRBJ1-1 provide the parts outside the CDR3, is DTGVSQNPRHKITKRGQNVTFRCDPISEHNRLYWYRQTLGQGPEFLTYFQNEAQLEKSRLLSDRFSAERPKGSFSTLEIQRTEQGDSAMYLCASSPRQGLNTEAFFGQGTRLTVV.

This rearrangement joins TRBV28 to TRBJ2-7, with D unresolved. The CDR3 is made up of 15 amino acids. V lost 2 bases and J lost 1, with 12 bases in between. The germline CDR1 and CDR2 sequences are MDHEN and SYDVKM. CDR3 nucleotide sequence: TGTGCCAGCAGTTTAGCGCCGGAGTCTTCCTACGAGCAGTACTTC. Residues: CASSLAPESSYEQYF.

The chain employs TRBV11-2 and TRBJ2-1; D is unclear. Per germline, CDR1 SGHAT and CDR2 FQNNGV. Trimming removed 1 base at V and 0 bases at J, with 7 bases between. The CDR3 has 15 residues. In DNA, the CDR3 is TGTGCCAGCAGCTTAGCTCTGAGCTCCTACAATGAGCAGTTCTTC. Protein: CASSLALSSYNEQFF.

The chain carries TRBV30 and TRBJ2-7; 11 nucleotides line up with TRBD2. Germline V CDR1 and CDR2: GTSNPN, SVGIG (reference sequence). The CDR3 has 12 amino acids. Germline trimming cut 7 bases from V and 8 bases from J; bases unmatched to any gene: 7. CDR3 loop: CASIAGGPKQYF. CDR3 nucleotides: TGTGCCTCGATAGCGGGAGGGCCTAAGCAGTACTTC.

This clone was recorded only once. V is TRBV5-5 and J is TRBJ2-7, with 7 bases aligning to TRBD2. Germline V gene data show CDR1 as SGHKS and CDR2 as YYEKEE (reference sequence). This CDR3 is 16 amino acids long. The V gene end was trimmed by 2 bases and the J gene end by 4 bases; junction bases not matched to a gene: 12. The CDR3 region has the DNA TGTGCCAGCAGCTTCGAGTTTGCTAGCGGCCGTTACGAGCAGTACTTC. As protein: CASSFEFASGRYEQYF.